The 2 T cell receptor beta chains listed next were all sequenced from one sample in a study of CD4+ T cells in melanoma. Data came from immunoSEQ multiplex PCR; TCRdb stores just in-frame clones and leaves some out. The repertoire includes more than 110,000 clones, around 90% of them detected once, and about 1.6% sits in the top ten. Receptors originate from a human donor with melanoma.

The chain links TRBV9 to TRBJ2-5; the D gene is possibly TRBD2 (6 bases). Germline loops: CDR1 SGDLS, CDR2 YYNGEE. The ends were cut back, 1 base at V and 0 bases at J, with 10 bases in the middle. The CDR3 sequence is 15 residues long. The CDR3 is CASSVRGTDQETQYF. CDR3 sequence (DNA): TGTGCCAGCAGCGTACGGGGGACGGACCAAGAGACCCAGTACTTC.

The chain uses TRBV2 and TRBJ2-7; D call uncertain. CDR1 is SNHLY, CDR2 FYNNEI, per germline. V shed 2 bases and J shed 4 bases, with 6 bases lying between them. This CDR3 contains 12 residues. CDR3 nucleotides: TGTGCCAGCAGTGAACAGAGATACGAGCAGTACTTC. This codes for CASSEQRYEQYF.